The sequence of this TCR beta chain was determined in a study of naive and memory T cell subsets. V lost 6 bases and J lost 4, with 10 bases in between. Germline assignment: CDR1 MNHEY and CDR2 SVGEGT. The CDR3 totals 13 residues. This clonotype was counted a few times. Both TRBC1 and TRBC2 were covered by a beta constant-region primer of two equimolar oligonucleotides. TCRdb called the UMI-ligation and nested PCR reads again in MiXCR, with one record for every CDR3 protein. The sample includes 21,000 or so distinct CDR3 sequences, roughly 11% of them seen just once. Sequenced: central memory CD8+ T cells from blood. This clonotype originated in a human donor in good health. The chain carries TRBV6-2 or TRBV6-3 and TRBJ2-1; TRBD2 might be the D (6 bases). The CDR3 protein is CASSLARYNEQFF. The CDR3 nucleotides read TGTGCCAGCAGCCTAGCGAGATACAATGAGCAGTTCTTC.